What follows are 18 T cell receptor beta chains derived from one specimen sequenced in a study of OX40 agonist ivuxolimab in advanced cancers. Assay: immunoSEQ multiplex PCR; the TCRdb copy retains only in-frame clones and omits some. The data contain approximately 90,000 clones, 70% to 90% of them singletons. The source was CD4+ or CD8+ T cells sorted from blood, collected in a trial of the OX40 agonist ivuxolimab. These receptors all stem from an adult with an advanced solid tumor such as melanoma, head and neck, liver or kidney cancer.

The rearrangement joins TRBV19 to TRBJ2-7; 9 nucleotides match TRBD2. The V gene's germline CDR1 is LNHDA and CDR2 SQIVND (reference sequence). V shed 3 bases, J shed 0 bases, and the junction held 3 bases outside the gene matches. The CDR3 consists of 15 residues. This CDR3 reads CASSMASGNSYEQYF. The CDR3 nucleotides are TGTGCCAGTAGTATGGCTAGCGGGAACTCCTACGAGCAGTACTTC.

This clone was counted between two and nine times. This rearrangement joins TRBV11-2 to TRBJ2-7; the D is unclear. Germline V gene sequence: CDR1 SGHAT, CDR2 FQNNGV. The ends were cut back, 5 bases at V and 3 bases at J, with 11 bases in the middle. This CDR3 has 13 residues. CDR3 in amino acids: CASSEDLDYEQYF. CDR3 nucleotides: TGTGCCAGCAGCGAGGACCTAGACTACGAGCAGTACTTC.

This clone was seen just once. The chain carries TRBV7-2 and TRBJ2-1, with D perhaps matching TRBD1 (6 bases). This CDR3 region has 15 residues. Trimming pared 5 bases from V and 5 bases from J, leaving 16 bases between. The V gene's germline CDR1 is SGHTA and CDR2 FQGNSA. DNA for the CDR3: TGTGCCAGCAGCCCGAGGGGGAGAGGAAACAATGAGCAGTTCTTC. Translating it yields CASSPRGRGNNEQFF.

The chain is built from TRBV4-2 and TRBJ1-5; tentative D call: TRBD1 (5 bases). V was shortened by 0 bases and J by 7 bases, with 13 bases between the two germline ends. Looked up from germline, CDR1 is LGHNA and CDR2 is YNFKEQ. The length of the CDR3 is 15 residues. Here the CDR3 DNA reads TGTGCCAGCAGCCAAGACAGGGCGGCAGGCCAGCCCCAGCATTTT. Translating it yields CASSQDRAAGQPQHF.

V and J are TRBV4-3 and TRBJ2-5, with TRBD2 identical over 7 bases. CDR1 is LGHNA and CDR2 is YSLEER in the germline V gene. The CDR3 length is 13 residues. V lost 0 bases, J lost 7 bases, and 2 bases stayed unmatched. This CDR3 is CASSQDWGGTQYF. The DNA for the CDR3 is TGCGCCAGCAGCCAAGATTGGGGGGGGACCCAGTACTTC.

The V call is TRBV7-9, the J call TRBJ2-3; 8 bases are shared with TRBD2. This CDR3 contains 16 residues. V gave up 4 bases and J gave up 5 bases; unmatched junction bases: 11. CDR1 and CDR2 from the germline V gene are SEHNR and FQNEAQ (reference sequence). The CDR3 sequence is CASSSAEREGVDTQYF. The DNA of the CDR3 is TGTGCCAGCAGCTCAGCTGAACGGGAGGGTGTAGATACGCAGTATTTT.

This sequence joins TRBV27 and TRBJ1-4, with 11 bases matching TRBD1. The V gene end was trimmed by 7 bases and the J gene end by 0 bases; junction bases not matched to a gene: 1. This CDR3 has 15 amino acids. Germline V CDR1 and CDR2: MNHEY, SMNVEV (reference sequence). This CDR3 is CASMGQGATNEKLFF. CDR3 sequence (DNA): TGTGCCAGCATGGGACAGGGGGCAACTAATGAAAAACTGTTTTTT.

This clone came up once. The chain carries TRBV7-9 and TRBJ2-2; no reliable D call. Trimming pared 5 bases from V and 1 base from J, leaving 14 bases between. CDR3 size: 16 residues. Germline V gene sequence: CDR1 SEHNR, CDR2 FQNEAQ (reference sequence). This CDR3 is CASSAPSGLNTGELFF. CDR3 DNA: TGTGCCAGCAGCGCACCTTCCGGCCTGAACACCGGGGAGCTGTTTTTT.

The CDR3 loop is CASSPGTASLANVLTF. CDR3 nucleotides: TGCGCCAGCAGCCCTGGGACAGCCTCGTTGGCCAACGTCCTGACTTTC. V and J are TRBV5-1 and TRBJ2-6; 7 nucleotides line up with TRBD1. The CDR3 has 16 amino acids. Germline lookup yields CDR1 SGHRS and CDR2 YFSETQ. J lost 6 bases, V lost 4 bases, and 10 bases had no gene match.

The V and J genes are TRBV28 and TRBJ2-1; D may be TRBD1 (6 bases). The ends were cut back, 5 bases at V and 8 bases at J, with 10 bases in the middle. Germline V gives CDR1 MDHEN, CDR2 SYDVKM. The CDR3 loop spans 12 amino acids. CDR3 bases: TGTGCCAGCAGTCCCAGGGGACATGAGCAGTTCTTC. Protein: CASSPRGHEQFF. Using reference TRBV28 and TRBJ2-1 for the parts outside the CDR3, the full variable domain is DVKVTQSSRYLVKRTGEKVFLECVQDMDHENMFWYRQDPGLGLRLIYFSYDVKMKEKGDIPEGYSVSREKKERFSLILESASTNQTSMYLCASSPRGHEQFFGPGTRLTVL.

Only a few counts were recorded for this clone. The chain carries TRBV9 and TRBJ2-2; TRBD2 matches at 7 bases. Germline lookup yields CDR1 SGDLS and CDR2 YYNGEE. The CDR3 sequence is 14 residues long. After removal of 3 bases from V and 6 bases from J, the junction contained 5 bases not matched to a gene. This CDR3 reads CASSAREFAGELFF. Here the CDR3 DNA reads TGTGCCAGCAGCGCGCGGGAGTTCGCCGGGGAGCTGTTTTTT.

The CDR3 nucleotides read TGTGCCAGCAGGCAACAGGGGCTAGGGGAGACCCAGTACTTC. Its translation: CASRQQGLGETQYF. V and J are TRBV28 and TRBJ2-5, with TRBD1 matching over 7 bases. The trim removed 6 bases at V and 5 bases at J, leaving 9 bases unmatched. Looked up from germline, CDR1 is MDHEN and CDR2 is SYDVKM. This CDR3 is 14 amino acids long.

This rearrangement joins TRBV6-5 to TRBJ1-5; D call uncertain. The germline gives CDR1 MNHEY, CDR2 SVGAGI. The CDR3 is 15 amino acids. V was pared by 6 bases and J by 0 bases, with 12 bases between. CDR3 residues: CASRAGYSSNQPQHF. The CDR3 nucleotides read TGTGCCAGCAGGGCCGGATACTCTAGCAATCAGCCCCAGCATTTT.

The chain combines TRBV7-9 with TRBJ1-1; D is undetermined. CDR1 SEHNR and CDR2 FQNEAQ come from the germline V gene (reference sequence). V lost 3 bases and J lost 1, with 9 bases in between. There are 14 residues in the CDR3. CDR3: CASSLGNRNTEAFF. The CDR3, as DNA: TGTGCCAGCAGCTTGGGGAATAGGAACACTGAAGCTTTCTTT. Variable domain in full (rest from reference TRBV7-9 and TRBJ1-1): DTGVSQNPRHKITKRGQNVTFRCDPISEHNRLYWYRQTLGQGPEFLTYFQNEAQLEKSRLLSDRFSAERPKGSFSTLEIQRTEQGDSAMYLCASSLGNRNTEAFFGQGTRLTVV.

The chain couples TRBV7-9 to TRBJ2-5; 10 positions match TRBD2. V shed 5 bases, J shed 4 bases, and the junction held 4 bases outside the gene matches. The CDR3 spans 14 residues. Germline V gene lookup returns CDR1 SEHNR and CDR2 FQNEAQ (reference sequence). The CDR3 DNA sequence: TGTGCCAGCAGCCCCAGACTAGCGGGAGAGACCCAGTACTTC. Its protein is CASSPRLAGETQYF.

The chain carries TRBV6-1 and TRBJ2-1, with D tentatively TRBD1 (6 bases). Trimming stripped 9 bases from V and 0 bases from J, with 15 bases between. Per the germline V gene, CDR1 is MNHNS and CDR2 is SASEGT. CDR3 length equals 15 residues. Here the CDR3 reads CASRVGHYSYNEQFF. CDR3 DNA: TGTGCCAGTCGTGTGGGACACTACTCCTACAATGAGCAGTTCTTC.

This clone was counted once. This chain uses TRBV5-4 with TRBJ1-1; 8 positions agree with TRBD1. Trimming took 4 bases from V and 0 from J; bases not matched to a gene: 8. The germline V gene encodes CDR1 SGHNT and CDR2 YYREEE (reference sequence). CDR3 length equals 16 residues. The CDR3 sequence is CASSPTPDRVNTEAFF. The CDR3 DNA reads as TGTGCCAGCAGCCCTACTCCGGACAGGGTGAACACTGAAGCTTTCTTT.

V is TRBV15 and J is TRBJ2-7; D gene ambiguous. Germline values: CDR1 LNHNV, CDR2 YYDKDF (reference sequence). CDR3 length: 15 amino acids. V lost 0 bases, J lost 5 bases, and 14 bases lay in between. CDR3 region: CATSRDSRMANEQYF. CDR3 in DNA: TGTGCCACCAGCAGAGATTCGCGTATGGCGAACGAGCAGTACTTC.